This T cell receptor (beta chain) was documented in a study of blood T cell dynamics during melanoma immunotherapy. Study background: Standard first-line treatment here was pembrolizumab or nivolumab plus ipilimumab in metastatic melanoma. Study results and caveats: Clones driving repertoire changes may be melanoma-specific or general immune activation.

A fixed DNA input of 350 ng was used per bulk PBMC sample. The repertoire was sequenced with immunoSEQ multiplex PCR; TCRdb's copy has only in-frame clones and lacks some. Seen here are 10,000 to 13,000 clones, roughly 83% observed once, and the top ten hold approximately 15%. Details on this clone: Antigen unknown.

The time point here: week 3, after first cycle of checkpoint inhibitor. The length of the CDR3 is 13 residues. The germline V gene encodes CDR1 SGHDN and CDR2 FVKESK. V lost 1 base and J lost 8, with 11 bases in between. Sequenced material: blood, taken from a patient treated with checkpoint blockade. This receptor was taken from a human donor with melanoma. The V gene is TRBV14, the J gene TRBJ1-2, with D unclear. The CDR3 DNA reads TGTGCCAGCAGCCAAGCACGCATCGGAGGCTACACCTTC. This codes for CASSQARIGGYTF.